What follows describes a single T cell receptor (beta chain). The V and J ends lost 3 bases and 6 bases respectively, with 9 bases between them. CDR1 GTSNPN and CDR2 SVGIG come from the germline V gene (reference sequence). CDR3 length: 12 amino acids. The entry originates in a study of blood T cell repertoires in COVID-19. Sequencing was performed with immunoSEQ multiplex PCR; in TCRdb, only in-frame clones are kept and a portion is missing. The data contain hundreds of thousands of clones, around 89% of them singletons. The sequenced sample was PBMCs or T cells enriched from blood (not recorded which). V is TRBV30 and J is TRBJ1-3, with a weak D call TRBD1 (6 bases). The source is a man aged 30 to 39 who had been exposed to COVID-19. The CDR3, as DNA: TGTGCCTGGAGATCAGGGGCAAACACCATATATTTT. Encoded protein: CAWRSGANTIYF.